These 4 T cell receptor beta chains were sequenced from one sample in a study of response to subunit inactivated influenza vaccine. TCRdb fed the RT-PCR reads into MiXCR, producing one record per CDR3 protein. This table has hundreds of thousands of distinct CDR3 sequences, about 10% appearing once. The sample was also reused in another study, on T cells expressing NK-cell markers. That study adds: cDNA encoding TCR beta was synthesized via 5'RACE template switching incorporating UMIs.

The material was PBMCs from blood, obtained on the day of vaccination. These receptors all stem from a man in his forties or fifties who received an inactivated influenza vaccine.

Notes on this clonotype: One end of the junction is discordant with germline, which a read error may explain. The gene calls are TRBV19 and TRBJ2-7; D remains unclear. Looked up from germline, CDR1 is LNHDA and CDR2 is SQIVND (reference sequence). The CDR3 is 12 amino acids. The CDR3 DNA reads as TGTGCCAGTAGTATCTCCGGTTACGAGCTGTACTTC. This translates into CASSISGYELYF. Looking up the rest from reference TRBV19 and TRBJ2-7 gives the full variable domain: DGGITQSPKYLFRKEGQNVTLSCEQNLNHDAMYWYRQDPGQGLRLIYYSQIVNDFQKGDIAEGYSVSREKKESFPLTVTSAQKNPTAFYLCASSISGYELYFGPGTRLTVT.

This clonotype was seen a handful of times. This chain uses TRBV29-1 with TRBJ1-1, with a weak D call TRBD1 (5 bases). CDR3 length: 13 residues. Germline values: CDR1 SQVTM, CDR2 ANQGSEA. V was clipped by 7 bases and J by 3 bases, with 15 bases between them. The CDR3 coding sequence is TGCAGCGGCGCCCAGGGACCTTACACTGAAGCTTTCTTT. Translation: CSGAQGPYTEAFF.

V gene TRBV28 combines with J gene TRBJ2-3; TRBD2 agrees at 12 bases. The junction had 11 bases not matched to a gene; V was cut back by 5 bases and J by 5 bases. Germline CDR1 MDHEN, CDR2 SYDVKM. CDR3 length: 17 amino acids. The chain's CDR3 is CASSPRRLAGDIDTQYF. CDR3 sequence (DNA): TGTGCCAGCAGTCCGCGCCGACTAGCGGGGGATATAGATACGCAGTATTTT.

A few counts support this clonotype. The chain joins TRBV20-1 to TRBJ2-5; D unclear. Germline CDR1 DFQATT, CDR2 SNEGSKA (reference sequence). Deletions cut 3 bases from V and 7 bases from J, with 15 bases between. The CDR3 has 13 amino acids. CDR3 amino acids: CSASQADGWTQYF. Written as DNA, the CDR3 is TGCAGTGCTAGTCAGGCGGACGGTTGGACCCAGTACTTC.